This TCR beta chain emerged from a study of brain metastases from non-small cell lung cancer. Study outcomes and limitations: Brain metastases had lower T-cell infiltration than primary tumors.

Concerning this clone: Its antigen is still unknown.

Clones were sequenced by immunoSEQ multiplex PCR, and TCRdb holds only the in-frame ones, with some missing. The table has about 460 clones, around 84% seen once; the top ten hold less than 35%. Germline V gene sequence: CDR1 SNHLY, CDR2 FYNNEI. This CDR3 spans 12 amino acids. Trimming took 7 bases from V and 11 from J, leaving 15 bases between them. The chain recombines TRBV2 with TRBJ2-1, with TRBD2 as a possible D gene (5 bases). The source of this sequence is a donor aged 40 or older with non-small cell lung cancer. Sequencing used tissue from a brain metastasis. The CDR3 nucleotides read TGTGCCAGCACACTAGAAGCAAGGAAGCAGTTCTTC. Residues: CASTLEARKQFF.